This T cell receptor beta chain was obtained from a study of cytomegalovirus exposure and HLA in healthy donors. Study outcomes and limitations: Later analysis indicated greater clonal expansion among HLA-associated TCR beta chains than among equally common other chains. Most TCR beta V segments were productive about 87% or about 30% of the time in an earlier analysis.

Comment on this clone: Antigen unknown.

These donors, healthy bone marrow donors, were studied. 60 Vbeta and 13 Jbeta primers were used in PCR. Data came from immunoSEQ multiplex PCR; TCRdb stores just in-frame clones and leaves some out. The sample has 140,000 to 150,000 clones. The CDR3 consists of 13 residues. The germline V gene has CDR1 KGHSH and CDR2 LQKENI. V gave up 2 bases and J gave up 2 bases, with 4 bases separating them. Source material: PBMCs. The rearrangement uses TRBV18 and TRBJ1-3; no reliable D call. This receptor was taken from a male donor in good health and CMV-seronegative. The chain's CDR3 is CASSPGPGNTIYF. The CDR3 nucleotides are TGTGCCAGCTCACCAGGGCCTGGAAACACCATATATTTT.